Sequencing of this TCR beta chain was carried out in a study of technical replicates of blood from several donors. Profiling relied on immunoSEQ multiplex PCR, and the TCRdb table lists in-frame clones only, not all of them. Of about 15,000 clones listed, approximately 86% were seen once; the top ten hold 11%. This CDR3 contains 13 residues. The V end was cut by 6 bases, the J end by 8 bases, with 13 bases between. CDR1 is LNHDA, CDR2 SQIVND, per germline (reference sequence). Input material: PBMCs. The chain employs TRBV19 and TRBJ2-2, with D possibly being TRBD1 (8 bases). This receptor was identified in a human donor in good health. The CDR3 DNA is TGTGCCAGTAGCACAGGGGGGGTAGGGGAGCTGTTTTTT. Amino acids: CASSTGGVGELFF. Together with reference TRBV19 and TRBJ2-2, the CDR3 gives the full variable domain: DGGITQSPKYLFRKEGQNVTLSCEQNLNHDAMYWYRQDPGQGLRLIYYSQIVNDFQKGDIAEGYSVSREKKESFPLTVTSAQKNPTAFYLCASSTGGVGELFFGEGSRLTVL.